This TCR beta chain was obtained from a study of blood T cells in healthy people across ages. About the research overall: The template switching approach captured approximately one barcoded beta molecule for every two T cells.

Study results and caveats: The percentage of naive T cells correlated strongly with TCR beta diversity. CMV status of donors was not determined, possibly confounding expanded clonotype changes.

As regards this clonotype: Its antigen is as yet unknown.

Using a J-beta primer mix together with a sample-barcoded 5' primer, a second PCR was run for roughly 6 to 12 cycles. TCRdb fed the 5' RACE reads into MiXCR, producing one record per CDR3 protein. The repertoire holds about 630,000 distinct CDR3 sequences, with around 21% as singletons. Germline loops: CDR1 SNHLY, CDR2 FYNNEI. The CDR3 has 13 amino acids. Trimming took off 7 bases at V and 4 bases at J, with 11 bases between the two ends. The V call is TRBV2, the J call TRBJ2-1; D call uncertain. The sequence came from a man between 65 and 80 years old in good health. Sequencing used blood. The CDR3 sequence: CASNSDTYNEQFF. The CDR3 DNA follows: TGTGCCAGCAATTCTGACACTTACAATGAGCAGTTCTTC. The variable domain in full, completed from reference TRBV2 and TRBJ2-1, reads EPEVTQTPSHQVTQMGQEVILRCVPISNHLYFYWYRQILGQKVEFLVSFYNNEISEKSEIFDDQFSVERPDGSNFTLKIRSTKLEDSAMYFCASNSDTYNEQFFGPGTRLTVL.